These 4 T cell receptor beta chains were all obtained from the same sample, sequenced in a study of tumor and adjacent non-tumor tissue in lung cancer. A modified ARM-PCR protocol with three rounds of nested PCR amplified TCRbeta. TCRdb fed the multiplex PCR reads into MiXCR, producing one record per CDR3 protein. This sample has 120,000 or so distinct CDR3 sequences; about 66% occur once, and the top ten carry 9.5% to 15%. No cell sorting was done before RNA was extracted from the tissue. Sequencing used lung tumor tissue. The origin of the receptors is a young man with non-small cell lung cancer.

There are a few counts of this clonotype. The DNA for the CDR3 is TGCGCCAGCAGCCAAGGACTCAAGAACAATTCACCCCTCCACTTT. It yields the protein CASSQGLKNNSPLHF. This chain links TRBV4-3 with TRBJ1-6; D not certain. The germline V gene encodes CDR1 LGHNA and CDR2 YSLEER. Trimming shortened V by 1 base and J by 7 bases, and 11 bases separated the two germline ends. CDR3 size: 15 residues.

The table lists this clonotype with a count of one. This may be a read error: a much more frequent sequence differs by one nucleotide. V and J are TRBV12-3 or TRBV12-4 and TRBJ2-3; D not resolved. V lost 3 bases and J 4 bases, leaving 14 bases between the germline ends. This CDR3 has 15 residues. The CDR3 loop reads CASSLTGLQADTQYF. CDR3 DNA sequence: TGTGCCAGCAGTTTGACCGGTCTCCAAGCAGATACGCAGTATTTT.

In its sample, this clonotype was seen once. A much more abundant neighbour one base away suggests this may be a read error. V and J are TRBV6-6 and TRBJ2-7, with D perhaps assigned TRBD1 or TRBD2 (5 bases each). Germline V lookup: CDR1 MNHNY, CDR2 SVGAGI (reference sequence). The CDR3 covers 14 residues. CDR3 sequence: CTSSYLVGDYEQYF. The DNA of the CDR3 is TGTACCAGCAGTTACCTTGTGGGGGACTACGAGCAGTACTTC.

About this clonotype itself: The germline gene is not matched at one end of the junction; a read error may be the cause. The chain recombines TRBV6-2 or TRBV6-3 with TRBJ1-5; D may be TRBD1 (5 bases). There are 15 residues in the CDR3. Germline CDR1 MNHEY, CDR2 SVGEGT. The CDR3 DNA reads TGCGCCAGCAGTTACTCGAGGATAGGGGCTCAGCCCCAGCATTTT. It is translated as CASSYSRIGAQPQHF.